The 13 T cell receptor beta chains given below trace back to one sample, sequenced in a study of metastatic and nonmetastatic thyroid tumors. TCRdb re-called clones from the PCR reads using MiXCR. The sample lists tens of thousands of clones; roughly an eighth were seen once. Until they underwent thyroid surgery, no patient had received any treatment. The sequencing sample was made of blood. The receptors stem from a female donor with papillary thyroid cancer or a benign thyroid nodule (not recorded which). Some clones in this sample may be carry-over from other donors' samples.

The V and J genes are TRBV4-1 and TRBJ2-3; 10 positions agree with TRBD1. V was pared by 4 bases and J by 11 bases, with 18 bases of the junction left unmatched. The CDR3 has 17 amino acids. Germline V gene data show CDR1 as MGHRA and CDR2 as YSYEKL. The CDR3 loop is CASSRYSGQGGSYEQYF. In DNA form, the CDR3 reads TGCGCCAGCAGCCGCTATTCAGGACAGGGGGGCTCCTACGAGCAGTATTTT.

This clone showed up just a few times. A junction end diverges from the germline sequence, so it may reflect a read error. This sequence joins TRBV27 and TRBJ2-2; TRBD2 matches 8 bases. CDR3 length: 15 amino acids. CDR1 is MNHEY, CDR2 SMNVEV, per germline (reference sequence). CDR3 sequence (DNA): TGTGCCAGCAGTACTCGGGGGGGCGTCACCGGGGAGCTTTTTTTT. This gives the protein CASSTRGGVTGELFF.

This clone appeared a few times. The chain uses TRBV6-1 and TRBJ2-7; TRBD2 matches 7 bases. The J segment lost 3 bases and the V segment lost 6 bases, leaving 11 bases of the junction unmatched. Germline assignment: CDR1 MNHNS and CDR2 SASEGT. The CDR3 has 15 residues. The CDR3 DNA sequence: TGTGCCAGCAGCGATCCGGGACTATTAATCTACGAGCAGTACTTC. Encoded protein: CASSDPGLLIYEQYF.

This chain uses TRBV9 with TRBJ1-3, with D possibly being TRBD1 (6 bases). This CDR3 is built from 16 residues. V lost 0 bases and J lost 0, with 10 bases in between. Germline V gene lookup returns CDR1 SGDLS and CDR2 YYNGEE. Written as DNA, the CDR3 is TGTGCCAGCAGCGTAGGAGGGGGGAGCTCTGGAAACACCATATATTTT. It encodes CASSVGGGSSGNTIYF.

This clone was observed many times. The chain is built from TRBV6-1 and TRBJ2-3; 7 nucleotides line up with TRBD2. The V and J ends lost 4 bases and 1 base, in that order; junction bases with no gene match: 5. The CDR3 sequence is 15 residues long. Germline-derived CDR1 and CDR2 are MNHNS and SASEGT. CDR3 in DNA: TGTGCCAGCAGTGCGACTAGCTCCGGCACAGATACGCAGTATTTT. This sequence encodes CASSATSSGTDTQYF.

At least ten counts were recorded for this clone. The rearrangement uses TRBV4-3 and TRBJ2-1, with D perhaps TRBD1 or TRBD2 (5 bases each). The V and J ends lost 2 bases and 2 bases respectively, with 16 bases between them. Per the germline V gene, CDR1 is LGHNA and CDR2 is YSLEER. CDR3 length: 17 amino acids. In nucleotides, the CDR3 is TGCGCCAGCAGCCAAAGGCTTCCGGGACGGACCTACAATGAGCAGTTCTTC. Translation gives CASSQRLPGRTYNEQFF.

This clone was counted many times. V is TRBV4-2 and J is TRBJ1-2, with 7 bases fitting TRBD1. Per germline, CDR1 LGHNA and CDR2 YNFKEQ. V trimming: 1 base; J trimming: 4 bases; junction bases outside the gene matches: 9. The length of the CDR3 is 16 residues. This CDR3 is CASSQGLQGMRYGYTF. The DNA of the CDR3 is TGTGCCAGCAGCCAAGGCCTACAGGGGATGCGCTATGGCTACACCTTC.

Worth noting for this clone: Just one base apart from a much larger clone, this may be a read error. The CDR3, as DNA: TGTGTCAGCTCCTGGGCCGCTGGAAACACCATATATTTT. Translation gives CVSSWAAGNTIYF. This chain joins TRBV7-2 and TRBJ1-3; D is ambiguous. The CDR3 length is 13 residues. CDR1 and CDR2 (germline): SGHTA, FQGNSA. The complete variable domain, with remaining parts taken from reference TRBV7-2 and TRBJ1-3, reads GAGVSQSPSNKVTEKGKDVELRCDPISGHTALYWYRQSLGQGLEFLIYFQGNSAPDKSGLPSDRFSAERTGGSVSTLTIQRTQQEDSAVYLCVSSWAAGNTIYFGEGSWLTVV.

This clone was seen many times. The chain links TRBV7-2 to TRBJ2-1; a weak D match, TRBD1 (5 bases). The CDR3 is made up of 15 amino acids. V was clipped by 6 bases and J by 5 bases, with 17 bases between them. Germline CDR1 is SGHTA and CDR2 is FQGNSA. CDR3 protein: CASSSTFLGHNEQFF. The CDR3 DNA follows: TGTGCCAGCAGTTCCACCTTCTTGGGGCACAATGAGCAGTTCTTC.

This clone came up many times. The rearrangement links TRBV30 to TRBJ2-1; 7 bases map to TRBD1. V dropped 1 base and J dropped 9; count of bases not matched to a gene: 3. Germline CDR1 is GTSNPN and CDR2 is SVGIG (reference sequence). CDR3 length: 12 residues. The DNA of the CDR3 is TGTGCCTGGAGTGACAGGGGTCTTGAGCAGTTCTTC. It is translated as CAWSDRGLEQFF.

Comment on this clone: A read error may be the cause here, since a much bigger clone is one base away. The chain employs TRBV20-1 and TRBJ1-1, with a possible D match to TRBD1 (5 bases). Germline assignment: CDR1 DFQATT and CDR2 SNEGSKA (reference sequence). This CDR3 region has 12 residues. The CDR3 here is CSAQGEGTEALF. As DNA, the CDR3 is TGCAGTGCGCAGGGAGAGGGCACTGAAGCTTTATTT.

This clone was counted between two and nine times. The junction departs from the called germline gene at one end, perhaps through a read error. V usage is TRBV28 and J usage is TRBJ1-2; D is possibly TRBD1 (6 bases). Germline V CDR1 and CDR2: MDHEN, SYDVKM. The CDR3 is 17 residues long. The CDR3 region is CASSFISGEVDLYAYTF. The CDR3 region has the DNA TGTGCCAGCAGTTTTATCTCAGGGGAAGTTGACCTCTATGCCTACACCTTC.

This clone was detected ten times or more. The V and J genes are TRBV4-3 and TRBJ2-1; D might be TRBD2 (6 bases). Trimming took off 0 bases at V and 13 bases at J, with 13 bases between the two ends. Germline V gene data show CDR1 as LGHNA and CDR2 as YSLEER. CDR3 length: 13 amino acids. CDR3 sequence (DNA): TGCGCCAGCAGCCAAGATCGGGGACTGCCACAGTTCTTC. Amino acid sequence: CASSQDRGLPQFF.